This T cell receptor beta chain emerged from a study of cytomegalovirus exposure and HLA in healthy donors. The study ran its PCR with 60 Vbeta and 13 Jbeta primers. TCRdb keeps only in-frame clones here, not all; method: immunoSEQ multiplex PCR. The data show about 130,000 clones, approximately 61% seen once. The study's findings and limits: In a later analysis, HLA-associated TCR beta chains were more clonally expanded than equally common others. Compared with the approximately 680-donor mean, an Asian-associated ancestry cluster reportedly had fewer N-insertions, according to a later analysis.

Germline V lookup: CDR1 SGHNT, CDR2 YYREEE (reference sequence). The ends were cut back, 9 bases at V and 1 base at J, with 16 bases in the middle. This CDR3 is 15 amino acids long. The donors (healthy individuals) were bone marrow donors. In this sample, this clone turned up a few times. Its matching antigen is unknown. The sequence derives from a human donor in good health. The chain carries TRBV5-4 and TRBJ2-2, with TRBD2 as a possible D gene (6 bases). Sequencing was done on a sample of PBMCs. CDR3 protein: CAMGGAEKNTGELFF. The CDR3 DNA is TGTGCCATGGGGGGTGCGGAAAAGAACACCGGGGAGCTGTTTTTT.